Below are 11 T cell receptor beta chains sequenced from a single sample in a study of T cells expressing NK-cell markers. TCRdb reanalyzed the 5' RACE reads and collapses them to one entry per CDR3 protein, without DNA. The sample yields about 190,000 distinct CDR3 sequences, of which the top ten take up over 20%. Material for sequencing was blood T cells: a sorted CD56 or NKG2C T cell subset, CD4+ or CD8+ T cells, or bulk PBMC T cells (not recorded which). These receptors came from a man aged 18-75 years in good health.

The V gene is TRBV20-1, the J gene TRBJ2-3. There are 14 residues in the CDR3. Germline assignment: CDR1 DFQATT and CDR2 SNEGSKA (reference sequence). The CDR3 protein is CSVTITDTTDTQYF.

This chain links TRBV12-3 or TRBV12-4 with TRBJ1-1; TCRdb's assignment of TRBD1 cannot be checked, as there is no DNA. CDR3 size: 14 residues. The CDR3: CASSWTGKNTEAFF.

This chain links TRBV6-2 or TRBV6-3 with TRBJ2-7; TCRdb's D call, TRBD1, is unchecked because there is no DNA. Germline CDR1 is MNHEY and CDR2 is SVGEGT. This CDR3 contains 16 residues. The CDR3 reads CASSYPGQGYHYEQYF.

CDR3 sequence: CSSDREMNGYTF. The chain recombines TRBV29-1 with TRBJ1-2; checking the TCRdb D call of TRBD1 is not possible without DNA. CDR3 length: 12 amino acids. The germline V gene has CDR1 SQVTM and CDR2 ANQGSEA.

The rearrangement uses TRBV19 and TRBJ2-3; TCRdb indicates TRBD1, and absent DNA this call remains unverified. The CDR3 sequence is 16 residues long. Germline-derived CDR1 and CDR2 are LNHDA and SQIVND (reference sequence). CDR3 in amino acids: CASSIRGGLYTDTQYF.

The CDR3 region is CATSRARQGYSYNSPLHF. The rearrangement uses TRBV15 and TRBJ1-6; TCRdb designates TRBD1, a call that cannot be tested without DNA. Germline lookup yields CDR1 LNHNV and CDR2 YYDKDF (reference sequence). CDR3 length: 18 residues.

CDR3 residues: CASSSELRGATGGNQPQHF. The chain couples TRBV28 to TRBJ1-5; TCRdb selects TRBD1, and the lack of DNA leaves this call unchecked. Germline CDR1 reads MDHEN; CDR2 reads SYDVKM. The CDR3 length is 19 residues.

The rearrangement links TRBV25-1 to TRBJ2-7. The germline gives CDR1 MGHDK, CDR2 SYGVNS. The CDR3 has 12 residues. The chain's CDR3 is CATTGSPYEQYF.

V and J are TRBV5-1 and TRBJ1-5; TCRdb proposes TRBD1, but this gene call is untestable without DNA. Per germline, CDR1 SGHRS and CDR2 YFSETQ. This CDR3 is 15 amino acids long. CDR3 protein: CASSLGGAFNQPQHF.

The chain is built from TRBV9 and TRBJ2-2; TCRdb's assignment of TRBD1 cannot be checked, as there is no DNA. This CDR3 is 14 amino acids long. Germline V gene sequence: CDR1 SGDLS, CDR2 YYNGEE. CDR3 in amino acids: CASSDPAQGGELFF.

J is TRBJ1-1 and V is TRBV3-1. CDR3 size: 13 residues. From germline, CDR1 is LGHDT and CDR2 YNNKEL (reference sequence). CDR3 sequence reads: CANSLDLNTEAFF.